This record concerns one T cell receptor beta chain sequence. This record comes from a study of shared clonotypes between healthy human individuals. Study-wide context: Three plates were used per donor for CD4 naive, three for CD4 memory, two for CD8 naive and one for CD8 memory.

Those who donated were healthy HIV-negative adults, with no recent acute infections or vaccinations reported. Both subsets, CD45RA+ naive and CD45RA-negative memory, were split from the CD4+ cells. Clones were read by immunoSEQ multiplex PCR, and TCRdb kept only the in-frame ones, dropping some. The table lists under 1,100,000 clones, around three quarters of them singletons, with under 0.8% in the top ten. Germline lookup yields CDR1 MDHEN and CDR2 SYDVKM. J was trimmed by 1 base and V by 6 bases; bases with no gene match: 2. The CDR3 contains 14 residues. This receptor was taken from a man between 18 and 29 years old in good health. Some clones in this sample may be carry-over from other donors' samples. The sequencing sample was made of memory CD4+ T cells from PBMCs. Subset: CD45RA-negative fraction. The J gene is TRBJ2-5, the V gene TRBV28, with 10 bases matching TRBD1. The CDR3 is CASRGTGAQETQYF. The CDR3 nucleotides are TGTGCCAGCAGGGGGACAGGGGCCCAAGAGACCCAGTACTTC.